This T cell receptor beta chain was captured in a study of T cells in localized non-small cell lung cancer. Study results and caveats: Adjacent lung was found to contain a median approximately 60 of the top 100 tumor clones. A raised T cell density in blood coincided with lengthier overall survival. Exceeding tumor, uninvolved adjacent lung had the highest T cell clonality.

As for this clone: Its target is not known.

This table comes from immunoSEQ multiplex PCR, and its TCRdb copy is limited to in-frame clones, with some not included. This table holds around 1,600 clones, about a quarter found once. This CDR3 is built from 16 residues. Germline V lookup: CDR1 SGHRS, CDR2 YFSETQ. V was pared by 0 bases and J by 3 bases, with 15 bases between. Specimen: normal lung tissue next to the tumor, collected before any cancer treatment. The receptor was isolated from a male donor aged 60 or older with stage II lung adenocarcinoma. This chain links TRBV5-1 with TRBJ1-1, with D unclear. CDR3 in amino acids: CASSLGRVERDTEAFF. The CDR3 region has the DNA TGCGCCAGCAGCTTGGGACGGGTTGAGAGGGACACTGAAGCTTTCTTT.